Listed here is a single T cell receptor (beta chain). The antigen is unknown. The data are from a study of OX40 agonist ivuxolimab in advanced cancers. Findings and limits, study-wide: Blood T cells, both CD4+ and CD8+, expanded clonally by week 6 at 0.1 to 3.0 mg/kg. CD8+ T cells (on average) carried more expanded clones than CD4+ T cells.

Autoimmune disease history or systemic immunosuppression barred patients. Clones were sequenced by immunoSEQ multiplex PCR, and TCRdb holds only the in-frame ones, with some missing. This repertoire shows tens of thousands of clones, about 87% found once; its top ten account for more than 1.5%. Trimming cost V 2 bases and J 10 bases; bases outside gene matches: 2. Per germline, CDR1 SGHAT and CDR2 FQNNGV. This CDR3 is built from 12 residues. The receptor's source is an adult with an advanced solid tumor such as melanoma, head and neck, liver or kidney cancer. The gene calls are TRBV11-2 and TRBJ2-1; 7 bases line up with TRBD2. The sequenced sample was CD4+ or CD8+ T cells sorted from blood, obtained in a trial of the OX40 agonist ivuxolimab. The CDR3 sequence: CASSLKGLEQFF. The CDR3 DNA reads TGTGCCAGCAGCTTAAAGGGACTAGAGCAGTTCTTC.